This TCR beta chain is from a study of cytomegalovirus exposure and HLA in healthy donors. Study-wide results and limits: A cluster of highly shared sequence variants was likely a sequencing artifact. An ancestry cluster, one associated with Asian ancestry, reportedly showed fewer N-insertions than the approximately 670-donor mean in a later analysis.

This PCR relied on a set of 60 Vbeta primers and 13 Jbeta primers. The data were produced by immunoSEQ multiplex PCR, yet TCRdb's version contains in-frame clones alone and is incomplete. Of roughly 190,000 clones detected, 70% to 75% appear once; the ten largest clones hold over 4%. The J segment lost 9 bases and the V segment lost 2 bases, leaving 8 bases of the junction unmatched. CDR1 is SGHTA, CDR2 FQGNSA, per germline. The CDR3 covers 16 residues. Note on this clone: Its antigen remains unidentified.

J is TRBJ2-1 and V is TRBV7-2; 12 bases fit TRBD2. The clonotype originates from a man in his thirties or forties in good health and CMV-seropositive. Sequencing was done on a sample of PBMCs. The chain's CDR3 is CASSLYSSGRASEQFF. CDR3 nucleotides: TGTGCCAGCAGCTTATATTCTAGCGGGAGGGCTAGTGAGCAGTTCTTC. Looking up the rest from reference TRBV7-2 and TRBJ2-1 gives the full variable domain: GAGVSQSPSNKVTEKGKDVELRCDPISGHTALYWYRQSLGQGLEFLIYFQGNSAPDKSGLPSDRFSAERTGGSVSTLTIQRTQQEDSAVYLCASSLYSSGRASEQFFGPGTRLTVL.